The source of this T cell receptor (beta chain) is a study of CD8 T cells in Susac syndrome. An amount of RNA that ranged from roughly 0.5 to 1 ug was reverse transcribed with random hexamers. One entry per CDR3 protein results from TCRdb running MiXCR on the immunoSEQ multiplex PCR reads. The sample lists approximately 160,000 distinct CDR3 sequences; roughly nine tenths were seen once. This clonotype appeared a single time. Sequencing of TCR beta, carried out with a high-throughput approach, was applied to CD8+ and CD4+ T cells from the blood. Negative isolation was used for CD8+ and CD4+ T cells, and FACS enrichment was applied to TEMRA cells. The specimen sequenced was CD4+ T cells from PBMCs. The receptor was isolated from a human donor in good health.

The CDR3 loop is CASSERGTYYEQYF. For the CDR3, the DNA is TGTGCCAGCAGCGAGAGGGGTACCTACTACGAGCAGTACTTC. The rearrangement joins TRBV9 to TRBJ2-7, with D perhaps matching TRBD1 or TRBD2 (5 bases each). The CDR3 loop spans 14 amino acids. Per the germline V gene, CDR1 is SGDLS and CDR2 is YYNGEE. Trimming stripped 3 bases from V and 3 bases from J, with 13 bases between.